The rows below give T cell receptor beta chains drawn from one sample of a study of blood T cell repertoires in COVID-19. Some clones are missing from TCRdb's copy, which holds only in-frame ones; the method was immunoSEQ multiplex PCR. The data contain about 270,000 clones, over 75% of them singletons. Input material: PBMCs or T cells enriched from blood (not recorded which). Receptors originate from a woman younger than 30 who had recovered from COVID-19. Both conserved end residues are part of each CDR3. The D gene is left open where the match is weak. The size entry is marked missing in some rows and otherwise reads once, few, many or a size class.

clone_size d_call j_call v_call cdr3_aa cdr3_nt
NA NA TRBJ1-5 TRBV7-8 CASSLGTDYQPQHF TGTGCCAGCAGCTTAGGGACAGACTATCAGCCCCAGCATTTT
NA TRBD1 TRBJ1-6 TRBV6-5 CASRPPGQTNSPLHF TGTGCCAGCAGGCCACCGGGACAGACAAATTCACCCCTCCACTTT
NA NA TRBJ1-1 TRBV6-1 CASSEGGVDTEAFF TGTGCCAGCAGTGAAGGGGGCGTGGACACTGAAGCTTTCTTT
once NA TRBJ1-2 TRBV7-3 CASSLSGRQGGTAYGYTF TGTGCCAGCAGCTTAAGCGGCCGACAAGGAGGCACCGCCTATGGCTACACCTTC
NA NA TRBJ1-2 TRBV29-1 CSAATGYGYTF TGCAGCGCCGCCACAGGTTATGGCTACACCTTC
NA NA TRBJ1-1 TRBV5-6 CASSDLRRARNTEAFF TGTGCCAGCAGCGACCTTCGGCGGGCGCGGAACACTGAAGCTTTCTTT
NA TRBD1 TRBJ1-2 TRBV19 CASSHSGQGRGGYTF TGTGCCAGTAGTCACTCCGGACAGGGGAGGGGTGGCTACACCTTC
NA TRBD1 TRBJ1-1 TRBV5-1 CASTQETGRNTEAFF TGCGCCAGCACCCAGGAGACAGGGCGGAACACTGAAGCTTTCTTT
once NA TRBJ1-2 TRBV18 CASSPPTGTSNYGYTF TGTGCCAGCTCACCACCAACAGGGACCTCTAACTATGGCTACACCTTC
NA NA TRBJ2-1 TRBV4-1 CASSQILASSEQFF TGCGCCAGCAGCCAAATCCTAGCGAGTTCTGAGCAGTTCTTC
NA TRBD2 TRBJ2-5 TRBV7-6 CASRGRGGYRETQYF TGTGCCAGCAGAGGCCGGGGGGGCTACCGGGAGACCCAGTACTTC
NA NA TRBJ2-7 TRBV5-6 CASSLIQGSSYEQYF TGTGCCAGCAGCTTGATCCAGGGGTCCTCCTACGAGCAGTACTTC
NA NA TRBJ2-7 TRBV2 CASSEFQYEQYF TGTGCCAGCAGTGAATTCCAGTACGAGCAGTACTTC
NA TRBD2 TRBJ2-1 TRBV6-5 CASRQSGGAYNEQFF TGTGCCAGCAGGCAAAGCGGGGGGGCCTACAATGAGCAGTTCTTC
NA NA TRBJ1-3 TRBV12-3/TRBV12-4 CASTAGSGNTIYF TGTGCCAGCACAGCAGGGTCCGGAAACACCATATATTTT
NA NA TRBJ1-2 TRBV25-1 CASSEFGEANYGYTF TGTGCCAGCAGTGAATTTGGGGAGGCTAACTATGGCTACACCTTC
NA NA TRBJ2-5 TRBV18 CASSPGGEETQYF TGTGCCAGCTCACCCGGGGGAGAAGAGACCCAGTACTTC
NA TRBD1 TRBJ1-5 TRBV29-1 CSVEDGDSPGQPQHF TGCAGCGTTGAAGATGGGGACAGCCCCGGGCAGCCCCAGCATTTT
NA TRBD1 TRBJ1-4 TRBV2 CASSIGTGRGEKLFF TGTGCCAGCAGTATCGGGACAGGGCGGGGTGAAAAACTGTTTTTT
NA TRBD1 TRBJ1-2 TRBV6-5 CATGQGPGLYGYTF TGTGCCACCGGACAGGGCCCAGGGCTGTATGGCTACACCTTC
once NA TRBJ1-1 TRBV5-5 CASSLGGLGARLNTEAFF TGTGCCAGCAGCTTGGGTGGGCTGGGGGCTAGGCTAAACACTGAAGCTTTCTTT
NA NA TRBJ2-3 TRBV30 CAWGSGAADTQYF TGTGCCTGGGGGTCAGGGGCCGCAGATACGCAGTATTTT
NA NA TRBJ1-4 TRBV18 CASSLAVGLEDEKLFF TGTGCCAGCTCACTCGCGGTAGGATTGGAGGATGAAAAACTGTTTTTT
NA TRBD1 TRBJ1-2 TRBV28 CASSPSGGGNYGYTF TGTGCCAGCAGCCCTTCGGGAGGGGGCAACTATGGCTACACCTTC